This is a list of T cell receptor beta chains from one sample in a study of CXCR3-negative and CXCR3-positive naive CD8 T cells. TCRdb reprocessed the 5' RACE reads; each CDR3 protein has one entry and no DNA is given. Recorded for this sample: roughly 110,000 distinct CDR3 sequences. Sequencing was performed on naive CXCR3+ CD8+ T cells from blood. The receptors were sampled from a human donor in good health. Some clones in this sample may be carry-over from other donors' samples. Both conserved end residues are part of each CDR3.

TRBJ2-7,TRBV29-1,CSGGQGYEQYF
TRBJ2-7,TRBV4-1,CASSQERAGFREQYF
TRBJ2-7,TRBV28,CASSLWQQLYEQYF
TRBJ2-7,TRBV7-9,CASSDRDSGADYEQYF
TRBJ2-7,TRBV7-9,CASSLSRNEQYF
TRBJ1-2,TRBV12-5,CASGPEGPPDYGYTF
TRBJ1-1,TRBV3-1,CASSQTGLPLNTEAFF
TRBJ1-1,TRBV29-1,CSVVMAGGEAFF
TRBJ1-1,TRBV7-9,CASSPPEQGEAFF
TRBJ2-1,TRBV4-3,CASSQDRGGVSSYNEQFF
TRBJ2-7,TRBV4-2,CASSSRDRGPEEQYF
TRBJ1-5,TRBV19,CASLTGNQPQHF
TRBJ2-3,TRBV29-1,CSVERERTDTQYF
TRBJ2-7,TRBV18,CASSERPGSYEQYF
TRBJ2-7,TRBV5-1,CASSSTGDPLSSYEQYF